The next 23 T cell receptor beta chains were all read from a single sample in a study of blood T cells in healthy people across ages. Together with a sample-barcoded 5' primer, a J-beta primer mix was included in a second PCR lasting roughly 7 to 11 cycles. TCRdb re-derived calls from the 5' RACE reads in MiXCR, one entry per CDR3 protein. This repertoire shows about 1.4 million distinct CDR3 sequences, almost 60% found once; its top ten account for roughly 7%. Specimen: blood. These receptors came from a man between 18 and 29 years old in good health.

The genes are TRBV6-2 or TRBV6-3 and TRBJ2-3; no reliable D call. There are 17 residues in the CDR3. The V gene lost 4 bases and the J gene lost 6 bases, with 23 bases spanning the gap. CDR1 is MNHEY, CDR2 SVGEGT, per germline. CDR3 DNA sequence: TGTGCCAGCAGTTCTTTGGCCCTCCCGACCCGTCAGGATACGCAGTATTTT. Its protein is CASSSLALPTRQDTQYF.

The rearrangement uses TRBV4-1 and TRBJ2-7; 9 bases match TRBD2. The trim removed 2 bases at V and 5 bases at J, leaving 7 bases unmatched. Germline loops: CDR1 MGHRA, CDR2 YSYEKL. The CDR3 covers 15 residues. CDR3 sequence reads: CASSQRLAGRDEQYF. The CDR3, as DNA: TGCGCCAGCAGCCAAAGGCTAGCGGGGCGAGACGAGCAGTACTTC.

The chain recombines TRBV20-1 with TRBJ1-1, with D perhaps matching TRBD1 (6 bases). V shed 5 bases and J shed 0 bases, with 16 bases lying between them. CDR3 length: 15 amino acids. Per germline, CDR1 DFQATT and CDR2 SNEGSKA (reference sequence). In DNA form, the CDR3 reads TGCAGTGCTTTGCTCAAAGGGGGGATGAACACTGAAGCTTTCTTT. Translation: CSALLKGGMNTEAFF.

The chain employs TRBV5-1 and TRBJ1-1; D is possibly TRBD1 (5 bases). Looked up from germline, CDR1 is SGHRS and CDR2 is YFSETQ. V lost 4 bases and J 1 base, leaving 14 bases between the germline ends. This CDR3 contains 15 residues. CDR3 protein: CASSRVGGWNTEAFF. The CDR3 coding sequence is TGCGCCAGCAGCCGGGTGGGGGGATGGAACACTGAAGCTTTCTTT.

The gene calls are TRBV27 and TRBJ1-2, with D perhaps matching TRBD1 (6 bases). The V and J ends lost 6 bases and 2 bases respectively, with 19 bases between them. In germline, CDR1 is MNHEY, CDR2 SMNVEV (reference sequence). This CDR3 comprises 16 residues. In nucleotides, the CDR3 is TGTGCCAGCAGAACCCCGACGGGGGCGGCCAACTATGGCTACACCTTC. Amino acid sequence: CASRTPTGAANYGYTF.

The chain links TRBV14 to TRBJ1-3; D gene unclear. From germline, CDR1 is SGHDN and CDR2 FVKESK. The CDR3 length is 16 residues. V shed 0 bases and J shed 2 bases, with 11 bases lying between them. In nucleotides, the CDR3 is TGTGCCAGCAGCCAAGAACGGGTAGATGCTGGAAACACCATATATTTT. Translating it yields CASSQERVDAGNTIYF.

CDR3 in DNA: TGTGCCAGCAGTGAAGGCGGGTCTCCAGAGTATTTT. This sequence encodes CASSEGGSPEYF. This sequence joins TRBV25-1 and TRBJ2-3; perhaps TRBD2 as D (5 bases). V shed 2 bases and J shed 13 bases, with 13 bases lying between them. The CDR3 has 12 residues. Germline CDR1 reads MGHDK; CDR2 reads SYGVNS.

This chain uses TRBV29-1 with TRBJ2-1; tentative D call: TRBD1 (6 bases). CDR1 SQVTM and CDR2 ANQGSEA come from the germline V gene. CDR3 length equals 14 residues. V was shortened by 3 bases and J by 9 bases, with 18 bases between the two germline ends. The CDR3 DNA is TGCAGCGTTGATTTGGGACACGGCCTGGGTGAGCAGTTCTTC. Translation gives CSVDLGHGLGEQFF.

V is TRBV9 and J is TRBJ2-3; perhaps TRBD2 as D (6 bases). Germline V gives CDR1 SGDLS, CDR2 YYNGEE. V was shortened by 3 bases and J by 3 bases, with 17 bases between the two germline ends. This CDR3 has 16 amino acids. The CDR3 sequence: CASSASSGTPTDTQYF. In nucleotides, the CDR3 is TGTGCCAGCAGCGCCTCCTCCGGGACTCCAACAGATACGCAGTATTTT.

The chain links TRBV20-1 to TRBJ1-6, with D unresolved. The germline V and J ends were trimmed by 3 bases and 0 bases, with 15 bases remaining between them. The CDR3 is 17 residues long. CDR1 and CDR2 (germline): DFQATT, SNEGSKA (reference sequence). CDR3 nucleotides: TGCAGTGCTAGGGTTTGGCAGATCGACTCCTATAATTCACCCCTCCACTTT. This encodes CSARVWQIDSYNSPLHF.

The chain joins TRBV12-3 or TRBV12-4 to TRBJ2-1; TRBD2 matches 12 bases. CDR3 length equals 15 residues. J was trimmed by 8 bases and V by 6 bases; bases with no gene match: 8. The CDR3 is CASSYGLAGFHEQFF. In nucleotides, the CDR3 is TGTGCCAGCAGCTACGGACTAGCGGGATTCCATGAGCAGTTCTTC.

V usage is TRBV25-1 and J usage is TRBJ2-7; TRBD2 matches 8 bases. This CDR3 has 18 residues. The trim removed 1 base at V and 2 bases at J, leaving 13 bases unmatched. Germline values: CDR1 MGHDK, CDR2 SYGVNS. In DNA form, the CDR3 reads TGTGCCAGCAGTGAATCTTTCGGGAGGGCCTCCAGACCCTACGAGCAGTACTTC. The encoded protein is CASSESFGRASRPYEQYF.

V and J are TRBV15 and TRBJ2-4, with TRBD2 matching over 8 bases. The end of the DNA aligns better with TRBJ2-7, so the J call may be wrong. Germline-derived CDR1 and CDR2 are LNHNV and YYDKDF (reference sequence). This CDR3 is built from 16 residues. CDR3 coding DNA: TGTGCCACCAGCAGTACTCCCGCGGCGGGGGGCTACGAGCAGTACTTC. It specifies CATSSTPAAGGYEQYF.

This clonotype was observed a few times. The chain's CDR3 is CASSSGGRANYGYTF. The DNA of the CDR3 is TGTGCCAGCAGTTCTGGGGGCCGTGCTAACTATGGCTACACCTTC. The V and J genes are TRBV28 and TRBJ1-2; weak D call: TRBD1 (6 bases). Germline loops: CDR1 MDHEN, CDR2 SYDVKM. The CDR3 runs to 15 residues. The germline V and J ends were trimmed by 4 bases and 0 bases, with 12 bases remaining between them.

The chain uses TRBV29-1 and TRBJ1-1, with D unclear. The CDR3 runs 14 residues. In germline, CDR1 is SQVTM, CDR2 ANQGSEA. Trimming removed 6 bases from V and 3 bases from J, with 17 bases in between. The CDR3: CSVLRTVKDTEAFF. The CDR3 bases are TGCAGCGTCCTTCGGACGGTCAAGGACACTGAAGCTTTCTTT.

The rearrangement links TRBV4-1 to TRBJ1-5, with 7 bases matching TRBD1. Per germline, CDR1 MGHRA and CDR2 YSYEKL. The J segment lost 6 bases and the V segment lost 3 bases, leaving 11 bases of the junction unmatched. The CDR3 has 16 amino acids. The CDR3 DNA reads as TGCGCCAGCAGCCAGAGGGGGCAGGCCGGAAGTCAGCCCCAGCATTTT. Translated, it gives CASSQRGQAGSQPQHF.

V gene TRBV20-1 combines with J gene TRBJ2-3; maybe TRBD2 (6 bases). Germline assignment: CDR1 DFQATT and CDR2 SNEGSKA (reference sequence). V lost 1 base and J lost 4, with 12 bases in between. CDR3 length: 14 amino acids. CDR3 protein: CSARGDSVPDTQYF. CDR3 bases: TGCAGTGCTAGAGGGGACTCCGTCCCAGATACGCAGTATTTT.

The chain combines TRBV12-3 or TRBV12-4 with TRBJ2-7; D is possibly TRBD1 (6 bases). Trimming left V 5 bases short and J 0 bases short, with 14 bases between. The CDR3 consists of 15 residues. The CDR3 bases are TGTGCCAGCAGTGGGGACACCTACCACTCCTACGAGCAGTACTTC. Amino acids: CASSGDTYHSYEQYF.

Turning to this clonotype: One end of the junction varies from germline; a read error may be responsible. The CDR3 loop is CASGWITLAKNIPYF. In DNA, the CDR3 is TGTGCCAGCGGATGGATTACACTAGCCAAAAACATTCCGTACTTC. This chain links TRBV27 with TRBJ2-4; D perhaps matches TRBD2 (6 bases). The CDR3 spans 15 residues. Germline CDR1 reads MNHEY; CDR2 reads SMNVEV (reference sequence).

The V call is TRBV25-1, the J call TRBJ2-5; D remains ambiguous. Germline V gives CDR1 MGHDK, CDR2 SYGVNS. V was shortened by 7 bases and J by 3 bases, with 9 bases between the two germline ends. CDR3 size: 12 residues. CDR3 sequence reads: CASTQGKETQYF. In nucleotides, the CDR3 is TGTGCCAGCACCCAAGGGAAAGAGACCCAGTACTTC.

As for this clonotype: A much larger clone sits a single nucleotide away, making a read error possible. The chain couples TRBV27 to TRBJ1-1; D remains ambiguous. The CDR3 consists of 14 residues. Germline V gene sequence: CDR1 MNHEY, CDR2 SMNVEV (reference sequence). Trimming removed 3 bases from V and 1 base from J, with 9 bases in between. The CDR3 sequence: CASSFWSGNTEAFF. The DNA of the CDR3 is TGTGCCAGCAGTTTTTGGAGCGGGAACACTGAAGCTTTCTTT.

The chain employs TRBV4-1 and TRBJ2-1, with 11 bases aligning to TRBD1. Looked up from germline, CDR1 is MGHRA and CDR2 is YSYEKL. The CDR3 loop spans 16 amino acids. The trim removed 3 bases at V and 6 bases at J, leaving 7 bases unmatched. CDR3 coding DNA: TGCGCCAGCAGCCAGGACTCGGGACAGGGGGGCAATGAGCAGTTCTTC. As protein: CASSQDSGQGGNEQFF.

The rearrangement joins TRBV6-1 to TRBJ2-3; D is unresolved. Germline assignment: CDR1 MNHNS and CDR2 SASEGT. This CDR3 spans 17 amino acids. With 6 bases removed from V and 6 bases from J, the gap between germline ends came to 25 bases. CDR3 in DNA: TGTGCCAGCAGCCATAGGCCCTACTCCGTGCCATACGATACGCAGTATTTT. Translation gives CASSHRPYSVPYDTQYF.